This T cell receptor beta chain was captured by sequencing in a study of OX40 agonist ivuxolimab in advanced cancers. Study-wide background: Participants, 82.7% male, averaged about 59 years of age, ranging from about 23 to 80.

Study-level findings and limits: At 0.1 to 3.0 mg/kg and by week 6, CD4+ and CD8+ T cells in the blood had expanded clonally. Compared with CD4+, CD8+ T cells on average had more expanded clones.

The CDR3 extends over 12 amino acids. With 3 bases removed from V and 2 bases from J, the gap between germline ends came to 5 bases. The germline CDR1 and CDR2 sequences are ENHRY and SYGVKD. Assay: immunoSEQ multiplex PCR; the TCRdb copy retains only in-frame clones and omits some. Here the sample spans some 68,000 clones, about 88% being singletons. This clone was seen a handful of times. Its target is unknown. Sequences were derived from CD4+ or CD8+ T cells sorted from blood, sampled in a trial of the OX40 agonist ivuxolimab. The receptor was isolated from an adult with an advanced solid tumor such as melanoma, head and neck, liver or kidney cancer. The V and J genes are TRBV10-3 and TRBJ2-7; no reliable D call. Here the CDR3 reads CAISDNTYEQYF. DNA for the CDR3: TGTGCCATCAGTGATAATACCTACGAGCAGTACTTC.